A single sample gave rise to the 23 T cell receptor beta chains below, sequenced in a study of T cell responses to AZD1222 COVID-19 vaccine. Sequencing used immunoSEQ multiplex PCR; TCRdb keeps in-frame clones, though not all of them. Of 130,000 or so clones in the sample, 91% were seen once. The sequencing used peripheral blood, collected 28 days after the second AZD1222 dose. These receptors were obtained from an adult who received the AZD1222 COVID-19 vaccine.

This chain links TRBV7-2 with TRBJ1-5; no reliable D call. CDR3 length equals 13 residues. CDR1 and CDR2 from the germline V gene are SGHTA and FQGNSA. V was trimmed by 3 bases and J by 3 bases, leaving 6 bases between them. CDR3 DNA: TGTGCCAGCAGCTTGGACTACAATCAGCCCCAGCATTTT. It is translated as CASSLDYNQPQHF.

V is TRBV10-3 and J is TRBJ2-1; 9 nucleotides match TRBD2. The CDR3 covers 16 residues. Trimming cost V 3 bases and J 3 bases; bases outside gene matches: 6. CDR1 and CDR2 (germline): ENHRY, SYGVKD. DNA for the CDR3: TGTGCCATCAGTGAAGGGCTAGCGGGGATCTACAATGAGCAGTTCTTC. It codes for CAISEGLAGIYNEQFF.

CDR3 in amino acids: CASRKGSKETQYF. CDR3 sequence (DNA): TGTGCCAGCAGAAAGGGTAGTAAAGAGACCCAGTACTTC. The V call is TRBV21-1, the J call TRBJ2-5. TRBV21-1 is a documented pseudogene. The CDR3 totals 13 residues.

The V gene is TRBV19, the J gene TRBJ1-1; D gene unclear. Germline V gene sequence: CDR1 LNHDA, CDR2 SQIVND (reference sequence). The ends were cut back, 1 base at V and 0 bases at J, with 15 bases in the middle. This CDR3 contains 17 residues. CDR3 sequence (DNA): TGTGCCAGTAGTATAGTGGGCCCCTCATTCATGAACACTGAAGCTTTCTTT. Its protein is CASSIVGPSFMNTEAFF.

With respect to this clone: Other DNA variants within this sample encode the same CDR3. The chain combines TRBV6-1 with TRBJ2-2; no reliable D call. The ends were cut back, 3 bases at V and 1 base at J, with 0 bases in the middle. This CDR3 has 12 residues. Germline-derived CDR1 and CDR2 are MNHNS and SASEGT. The CDR3 sequence is CASSENTGELFF. CDR3 DNA sequence: TGTGCCAGCAGTGAGAACACCGGGGAGCTGTTTTTT.

The V and J genes are TRBV7-9 and TRBJ1-1; D is uncertain. V lost 3 bases and J lost 0, with 14 bases in between. There are 16 residues in the CDR3. Germline-derived CDR1 and CDR2 are SEHNR and FQNEAQ (reference sequence). The CDR3 DNA reads as TGTGCCAGCAGCTTTCCGTTGGGAGACATGAACACTGAAGCTTTCTTT. Its protein product is CASSFPLGDMNTEAFF.

The rearrangement links TRBV5-1 to TRBJ1-1; D gene ambiguous. Germline loops: CDR1 SGHRS, CDR2 YFSETQ. Deletions cut 0 bases from V and 4 bases from J, with 7 bases between. The CDR3 loop spans 13 amino acids. CDR3 sequence reads: CASSLAPSTEAFF. DNA of the CDR3: TGCGCCAGCAGCTTGGCCCCTTCCACTGAAGCTTTCTTT.

This clone appeared a single time. The chain recombines TRBV25-1 with TRBJ1-2; unclear D gene. Germline values: CDR1 MGHDK, CDR2 SYGVNS. CDR3 size: 12 residues. V gave up 2 bases and J gave up 3 bases, with 4 bases separating them. CDR3 nucleotides: TGTGCCAGCAGTGAAAGCGACTATGGCTACACCTTC. This codes for CASSESDYGYTF.

The genes are TRBV19 and TRBJ1-4; the match to TRBD1 covers 8 bases. Germline V gene data show CDR1 as LNHDA and CDR2 as SQIVND (reference sequence). The CDR3 sequence is 17 residues long. After removal of 4 bases from V and 0 bases from J, the junction contained 7 bases not matched to a gene. The CDR3 DNA follows: TGTGCCAGTAGTAGACCAGGGGGCGAAGCAACTAATGAAAAACTGTTTTTT. This encodes CASSRPGGEATNEKLFF.

This sequence joins TRBV5-1 and TRBJ2-5; 14 bases fit TRBD2. The V segment lost 1 base and the J segment 1 base; nucleotides outside the gene matches: 9. CDR3 length: 19 residues. CDR1 and CDR2 (germline): SGHRS, YFSETQ. CDR3 DNA: TGCGCCAGCAGCTTGACGACTAGCGGGGGGGCTTGGGGCCAAGAGACCCAGTACTTC. Its protein is CASSLTTSGGAWGQETQYF. The full variable domain, rest sourced from reference TRBV5-1 and TRBJ2-5, is KAGVTQTPRYLIKTRGQQVTLSCSPISGHRSVSWYQQTPGQGLQFLFEYFSETQRNKGNFPGRFSGRQFSNSRSEMNVSTLELGDSALYLCASSLTTSGGAWGQETQYFGPGTRLLVL.

The genes are TRBV11-2 and TRBJ1-3; no reliable D call. The CDR3 spans 15 residues. V dropped 5 bases and J dropped 6 bases, with 17 bases sitting between them. The germline V gene has CDR1 SGHAT and CDR2 FQNNGV. The CDR3 region is CASSPPAQAANTIYF. DNA of the CDR3: TGTGCCAGCAGCCCACCGGCCCAGGCGGCAAACACCATATATTTT.

V is TRBV5-6 and J is TRBJ2-7; D is perhaps TRBD1 or TRBD2 (5 bases each). Germline loops: CDR1 SGHDT, CDR2 YYEEEE. This CDR3 spans 11 amino acids. The germline V and J ends were trimmed by 4 bases and 6 bases, with 8 bases remaining between them. In DNA, the CDR3 is TGTGCCAGCAGCGGGGCGGGCGAGCAGTACTTC. Translation: CASSGAGEQYF.

The chain combines TRBV6-4 with TRBJ1-1; D is unresolved. Trimming removed 4 bases at V and 0 bases at J, with 6 bases between. The germline V gene encodes CDR1 MRHNA and CDR2 SNTAGT. This CDR3 is 13 amino acids long. CDR3 sequence: CASSGDLNTEAFF. The CDR3 nucleotides read TGTGCCAGCAGTGGCGACCTGAACACTGAAGCTTTCTTT.

The chain joins TRBV6-5 to TRBJ1-3; no definite D call. The CDR3 is 14 residues long. V gave up 7 bases and J gave up 4 bases, with 14 bases separating them. Looked up from germline, CDR1 is MNHEY and CDR2 is SVGAGI. CDR3: CASTRPSSGNTIYF. The CDR3 nucleotides read TGTGCCAGCACTAGGCCATCGTCGGGAAACACCATATATTTT.

The chain uses TRBV10-2 and TRBJ1-2; possibly TRBD1 for D (5 bases). The CDR3 contains 15 residues. CDR1 WSHSY and CDR2 SAAADI come from the germline V gene. Trimming left V 8 bases short and J 4 bases short, with 20 bases between. The CDR3 region is CASGDPEAVIYGYTF. Here the CDR3 DNA reads TGCGCCAGCGGGGACCCGGAGGCGGTAATCTATGGCTACACCTTC.

The gene calls are TRBV24-1 and TRBJ1-1; 7 bases are a match to TRBD1. Germline lookup yields CDR1 KGHDR and CDR2 SFDVKD. Trimming took 3 bases from V and 0 from J; bases not matched to a gene: 3. The CDR3 totals 15 residues. The CDR3 loop is CATSDSGQVNTEAFF. Here the CDR3 DNA reads TGTGCCACCAGTGATAGCGGACAGGTGAACACTGAAGCTTTCTTT.

V usage is TRBV3-1 (or the pseudogene TRBV3-2) and J usage is TRBJ1-3; no clear D. Trimming cost V 0 bases and J 0 bases, with 6 bases left between them. CDR3 length: 15 residues. In germline, CDR1 is LGHDT, CDR2 YNNKEL (reference sequence). The CDR3 sequence is CASSQDWDSGNTIYF. The CDR3 bases are TGTGCCAGCAGCCAAGATTGGGACTCTGGAAACACCATATATTTT.

CDR3 sequence reads: CSVARGGNEKLFF. CDR3 bases: TGCAGCGTTGCCCGAGGGGGTAATGAAAAACTGTTTTTT. The chain combines TRBV29-1 with TRBJ1-4; D may be TRBD1 (6 bases). Germline CDR1 SQVTM, CDR2 ANQGSEA. The CDR3 has 13 residues. The V gene lost 4 bases and the J gene lost 4 bases, with 10 bases spanning the gap.

V and J are TRBV15 and TRBJ1-5; D might be TRBD1 (6 bases). Per germline, CDR1 LNHNV and CDR2 YYDKDF (reference sequence). The CDR3 length is 20 residues. V was trimmed by 0 bases and J by 4 bases, leaving 25 bases between them. CDR3 in DNA: TGTGCCACCAGCAGAGACCCGTTTGGACAGACCTTAATTGCAAATCAGCCCCAGCATTTT. It yields the protein CATSRDPFGQTLIANQPQHF.

This clone is a singleton in its sample. The V and J genes are TRBV14 and TRBJ1-6; 9 nucleotides line up with TRBD1. The CDR3 is 14 amino acids. V lost 4 bases, J lost 9 bases, and 4 bases stayed unmatched. The V gene's germline CDR1 is SGHDN and CDR2 FVKESK. The CDR3 DNA sequence: TGTGCCAGCAGCCGCCGGGACAGGGCTTCACCCCTCCACTTT. As protein: CASSRRDRASPLHF.

The V gene is TRBV2, the J gene TRBJ1-1, with D unresolved. With 10 bases removed from V and 1 base from J, the gap between germline ends came to 13 bases. Germline values: CDR1 SNHLY, CDR2 FYNNEI. The CDR3 sequence is 13 residues long. The CDR3 nucleotides are TGTGCCACAAAGCGCCGGGCGAACACTGAAGCTTTCTTT. It is translated as CATKRRANTEAFF.

The chain uses TRBV6-5 and TRBJ1-1; 7 bases are a match to TRBD1. CDR1 is MNHEY, CDR2 SVGAGI, per germline. Losses at the gene ends were 4 bases for V and 5 bases for J; bases not matched to a gene: 10. The CDR3 has 15 residues. CDR3 amino acids: CASSLGDREITEAFF. CDR3 bases: TGTGCCAGCAGTTTGGGAGACAGGGAGATAACTGAAGCTTTCTTT.

This chain uses TRBV7-8 with TRBJ1-5; D perhaps matches TRBD1 (5 bases). The CDR3 extends over 14 amino acids. Trimming stripped 5 bases from V and 6 bases from J, with 14 bases between. The germline CDR1 and CDR2 sequences are SGHVS and FQNEAQ. The CDR3 protein is CASSPGRGSQPQHF. CDR3 sequence (DNA): TGTGCCAGCAGCCCAGGGCGGGGGAGTCAGCCCCAGCATTTT.